This entry lists 21 T cell receptor beta chains sequenced from one sample in a study of blood T cell repertoires in COVID-19. Repertoires were generated with immunoSEQ multiplex PCR, while TCRdb's copy carries only in-frame clones and drops some. The data contain approximately 360,000 clones, over 75% of them seen just once; the ten biggest clones take up around 0.97%. The sample was PBMCs or T cells enriched from blood (not recorded which). These receptors were collected from a woman in her thirties with acute COVID-19.

This sequence joins TRBV9 and TRBJ2-1; 9 bases are a match to TRBD2. Trimming cost V 1 base and J 3 bases; bases outside gene matches: 8. Germline V CDR1 and CDR2: SGDLS, YYNGEE. This CDR3 has 17 amino acids. CDR3: CASSVMDGTSIYNEQFF. The CDR3 DNA sequence: TGTGCCAGCAGCGTAATGGATGGGACTAGCATCTACAATGAGCAGTTCTTC.

The V and J genes are TRBV18 and TRBJ1-1; no reliable D call. Germline V gives CDR1 KGHSH, CDR2 LQKENI. V was cut by 2 bases and J by 3 bases, with 10 bases left in between. This CDR3 contains 14 residues. The CDR3 DNA reads TGTGCCAGCTCACCATGGGGAGAGGACACTGAAGCTTTCTTT. Translation gives CASSPWGEDTEAFF.

The sample holds a few counts of this clone. The chain joins TRBV24-1 to TRBJ2-5; TRBD1 matches at 7 bases. Germline CDR1 and CDR2: KGHDR and SFDVKD. This CDR3 contains 16 residues. V was clipped by 0 bases and J by 0 bases; unmatched bases: 3. In nucleotides, the CDR3 is TGTGCCACCAGTGATTTGGGACAGGCCGACCAAGAGACCCAGTACTTC. This encodes CATSDLGQADQETQYF.

The chain carries TRBV24-1 and TRBJ1-2, with 7 bases identical to TRBD1. Germline V lookup: CDR1 KGHDR, CDR2 SFDVKD. After removal of 3 bases from V and 4 bases from J, the junction contained 7 bases not matched to a gene. The CDR3 extends over 15 amino acids. CDR3: CATSDPGTAFYGYTF. The CDR3 DNA is TGTGCCACCAGTGATCCGGGGACAGCCTTCTATGGCTACACCTTC.

The sample holds one count of this clone. The chain carries TRBV2 and TRBJ1-1; tentatively, D is TRBD1 (5 bases). Deletions cut 5 bases from V and 7 bases from J, with 14 bases between. CDR3 length: 13 residues. From germline, CDR1 is SNHLY and CDR2 FYNNEI. The CDR3 here is CASSSSDSREAFF. The CDR3 nucleotides read TGTGCCAGCAGTTCCTCCGACAGCCGTGAAGCTTTCTTT.

The rearrangement links TRBV2 to TRBJ1-6; TRBD1 matches at 7 bases. The CDR3 consists of 14 residues. The germline V gene encodes CDR1 SNHLY and CDR2 FYNNEI. Trimming took 7 bases from V and 8 from J; bases not matched to a gene: 8. The CDR3 is CASKKQGWYSPLHF. The CDR3 DNA reads TGTGCCAGCAAAAAACAGGGGTGGTATTCACCCCTCCACTTT.

The chain carries TRBV30 and TRBJ2-3; 8 bases map to TRBD2. Trimming removed 4 bases from V and 2 bases from J; junction bases left unmatched: 8. CDR1 and CDR2 from the germline V gene are GTSNPN and SVGIG (reference sequence). This CDR3 spans 15 amino acids. The DNA for the CDR3 is TGTGCCTGGAAAGCTGAGCGGGAGTACACAGATACGCAGTATTTT. Its protein is CAWKAEREYTDTQYF.

The J gene is TRBJ2-7, the V gene TRBV19; the D gene is possibly TRBD2 (6 bases). This CDR3 is 13 amino acids long. Germline CDR1 is LNHDA and CDR2 is SQIVND (reference sequence). V gave up 4 bases and J gave up 4 bases, with 11 bases separating them. The CDR3 bases are TGTGCCAGTAGTAGAGGGGCGGGGTACGAGCAGTACTTC. As protein: CASSRGAGYEQYF. The variable domain in full, completed from reference TRBV19 and TRBJ2-7, reads DGGITQSPKYLFRKEGQNVTLSCEQNLNHDAMYWYRQDPGQGLRLIYYSQIVNDFQKGDIAEGYSVSREKKESFPLTVTSAQKNPTAFYLCASSRGAGYEQYFGPGTRLTVT.

The rearrangement links TRBV4-1 to TRBJ2-7; 7 bases match TRBD1. This CDR3 comprises 15 residues. V lost 4 bases to trimming and J lost 3 bases; unmatched junction nucleotides: 9. The V gene's germline CDR1 is MGHRA and CDR2 YSYEKL. CDR3 nucleotides: TGCGCCAGCAGCCGAGAACGGGACAGCCGCTACGAGCAGTACTTC. This translates into CASSRERDSRYEQYF.

The chain has TRBV5-1 and TRBJ1-4, with 7 bases matching TRBD1. Germline V gene sequence: CDR1 SGHRS, CDR2 YFSETQ. V was clipped by 5 bases and J by 4 bases; unmatched bases: 8. The CDR3 extends over 15 amino acids. CDR3 in amino acids: CASSWGDSYNEKLFF. As DNA, the CDR3 is TGCGCCAGCAGTTGGGGGGACAGTTATAATGAAAAACTGTTTTTT.

V usage is TRBV2 and J usage is TRBJ1-1, with D possibly being TRBD1 (5 bases). CDR1 is SNHLY, CDR2 FYNNEI, per germline. The CDR3 loop spans 14 amino acids. Deletions cut 3 bases from V and 2 bases from J, with 10 bases between. The CDR3 sequence is CASSDAGDNTEAFF. Written as DNA, the CDR3 is TGTGCCAGCAGTGACGCGGGGGACAACACTGAAGCTTTCTTT.

The chain employs TRBV3-1 (or the pseudogene TRBV3-2) and TRBJ2-7; D unresolved. Germline lookup yields CDR1 LGHDT and CDR2 YNNKEL (reference sequence). The CDR3 covers 11 residues. V shed 1 base and J shed 5 bases, with 3 bases lying between them. CDR3 protein: CASSQGHEQYF. In DNA form, the CDR3 reads TGTGCCAGCAGCCAAGGGCACGAGCAGTACTTC.

The rearrangement links TRBV5-1 to TRBJ2-2; 10 nucleotides align to TRBD2. The length of the CDR3 is 17 residues. J lost 0 bases, V lost 6 bases, and 8 bases had no gene match. Germline-derived CDR1 and CDR2 are SGHRS and YFSETQ. The CDR3, as DNA: TGCGCCAGCAAGATAGCGGGGGGCCTACCGAACACCGGGGAGCTGTTTTTT. Its protein product is CASKIAGGLPNTGELFF.

The chain couples TRBV7-6 to TRBJ2-2, with 7 nucleotides matching TRBD1. Per the germline V gene, CDR1 is SGHVS and CDR2 is FNYEAQ. With V trimmed by 4 bases and J by 6 bases, 8 bases remained unmatched. The CDR3 loop spans 15 amino acids. As DNA, the CDR3 is TGTGCCAGCAGCTACATTACAGGGGACGCCGGGGAGCTGTTTTTT. Translated: CASSYITGDAGELFF.

The chain uses TRBV5-1 and TRBJ1-1; the match to TRBD1 covers 8 bases. With 4 bases clipped from V and 3 bases from J, the junction kept 17 bases outside the gene matches. The CDR3 contains 18 residues. Germline V gene data show CDR1 as SGHRS and CDR2 as YFSETQ. Here the CDR3 DNA reads TGCGCCAGCAGCCCGACAGGGGACCCAAGATTAAAGGACACTGAAGCTTTCTTT. It specifies CASSPTGDPRLKDTEAFF.

A word on this clone: The same CDR3 arises from other DNA sequences in this sample as well. The CDR3 DNA sequence: TGTGCCAGCAGCGTCGGGACACCCTCCTACAATGAGCAGTTCTTC. Protein sequence: CASSVGTPSYNEQFF. The chain combines TRBV9 with TRBJ2-1; tentatively, D is TRBD1 (6 bases). Germline CDR1 reads SGDLS; CDR2 reads YYNGEE. This CDR3 is 15 amino acids long. Trimming pared 2 bases from V and 0 bases from J, leaving 9 bases between.

The chain uses TRBV27 and TRBJ2-1; weak D call: TRBD1 (5 bases). This CDR3 region has 17 residues. V gave up 5 bases and J gave up 0 bases, with 17 bases separating them. Germline loops: CDR1 MNHEY, CDR2 SMNVEV (reference sequence). The CDR3 nucleotides read TGTGCCAGCAGTAATACAGGCTTTCTAAGCTCCTACAATGAGCAGTTCTTC. It encodes CASSNTGFLSSYNEQFF.

The chain combines TRBV19 with TRBJ2-7; 9 bases fit TRBD1. This CDR3 is 14 amino acids long. Losses at the gene ends were 2 bases for V and 2 bases for J; bases not matched to a gene: 1. Looked up from germline, CDR1 is LNHDA and CDR2 is SQIVND (reference sequence). The CDR3 protein is CASSIWDRAYEQYF. CDR3 in DNA: TGTGCCAGTAGTATATGGGACAGGGCCTACGAGCAGTACTTC.

On this clone: This may stem from a read error, because a much larger clone lies one nucleotide away. The gene calls are TRBV7-2 and TRBJ2-7, with 11 bases that match TRBD2. Germline V gene sequence: CDR1 SGHTA, CDR2 FQGNSA. With V trimmed by 3 bases and J by 2 bases, 0 bases remained unmatched. The CDR3 consists of 14 residues. The CDR3 reads CASSFSGGAYEQYF. CDR3 DNA sequence: TGTGCCAGCAGCTTTAGCGGGGGGGCCTACGAGCAGTACTTC.

The CDR3 protein is CASSLARDRARIEQYF. The CDR3, as DNA: TGTGCCAGCAGCTTAGCGCGGGACAGAGCGAGGATCGAGCAGTACTTC. The chain has TRBV7-2 and TRBJ2-7, with D possibly matching TRBD1 (7 bases). Trimming took off 0 bases at V and 6 bases at J, with 18 bases between the two ends. Germline V gene data show CDR1 as SGHTA and CDR2 as FQGNSA. The CDR3 consists of 16 residues. Looking up the rest from reference TRBV7-2 and TRBJ2-7 gives the full variable domain: GAGVSQSPSNKVTEKGKDVELRCDPISGHTALYWYRQSLGQGLEFLIYFQGNSAPDKSGLPSDRFSAERTGGSVSTLTIQRTQQEDSAVYLCASSLARDRARIEQYFGPGTRLTVT.

The V call is TRBV7-6, the J call TRBJ2-2; 9 bases agree with TRBD1. The CDR3 has 15 amino acids. Unmatched junction bases numbered 7, after V lost 5 bases and J lost 6 bases. Germline V gives CDR1 SGHVS, CDR2 FNYEAQ. The CDR3 sequence: CASSPRTGAAGELFF. CDR3 coding DNA: TGTGCCAGCAGCCCAAGGACAGGGGCCGCCGGGGAGCTGTTTTTT.